The 3 T cell receptor beta chains in this list originate from one sample, sequenced in a study of technical replicates of blood from a handful of donors. Clones were sequenced by immunoSEQ multiplex PCR, and TCRdb holds only the in-frame ones, with some missing. Here the sample spans over 55,000 clones, about 86% being singletons. Sequencing was performed on PBMCs. Receptors originate from a human donor in good health. Some clones in this sample may be carry-over from other donors' samples.

The chain couples TRBV7-8 to TRBJ2-3; TRBD1 matches at 8 bases. The V gene's germline CDR1 is SGHVS and CDR2 FQNEAQ. This CDR3 spans 14 amino acids. J lost 3 bases, V lost 1 base, and 0 bases had no gene match. The DNA of the CDR3 is TGTGCCAGCAGCTTAGACAGGGGGACAGATACGCAGTATTTT. This translates into CASSLDRGTDTQYF.

This clone was recorded once. This chain uses TRBV9 with TRBJ1-1, with TRBD1 as a possible D gene (6 bases). In germline, CDR1 is SGDLS, CDR2 YYNGEE. This CDR3 is built from 12 residues. Trimming stripped 4 bases from V and 4 bases from J, with 8 bases between. Here the CDR3 reads CASSQGGTEAFF. The CDR3 DNA is TGTGCCAGCAGCCAAGGGGGCACTGAAGCTTTCTTT. Full variable domain (outside the CDR3, taken from reference TRBV9 and TRBJ1-1): DSGVTQTPKHLITATGQRVTLRCSPRSGDLSVYWYQQSLDQGLQFLIQYYNGEERAKGNILERFSAQQFPDLHSELNLSSLELGDSALYFCASSQGGTEAFFGQGTRLTVV.

V usage is TRBV5-6 and J usage is TRBJ1-5; 9 positions match TRBD1. V was pared by 1 base and J by 3 bases, with 2 bases of the junction left unmatched. There are 15 residues in the CDR3. Germline V gene lookup returns CDR1 SGHDT and CDR2 YYEEEE. The CDR3 DNA sequence: TGTGCCAGCAGCTTGCGGGACAGGGACAATCAGCCCCAGCATTTT. Amino acid sequence: CASSLRDRDNQPQHF. The complete variable domain, with remaining parts taken from reference TRBV5-6 and TRBJ1-5, reads DAGVTQSPTHLIKTRGQQVTLRCSPKSGHDTVSWYQQALGQGPQFIFQYYEEEERQRGNFPDRFSGHQFPNYSSELNVNALLLGDSALYLCASSLRDRDNQPQHFGDGTRLSIL.